Listed below are T cell receptor beta chains from one sample, sequenced in a study of T cells in narcolepsy. The data were produced by immunoSEQ multiplex PCR, yet TCRdb's version contains in-frame clones alone and is incomplete. Altogether about 40,000 clones are present, roughly 88% being singletons, with the ten largest covering over 1%. What was sequenced was CD45RA- memory CD4+ T cells from PBMCs. The origin of the receptors is a human donor with narcolepsy. The CDR3 runs from the conserved cysteine through the conserved F or W. The D gene is left open where the match is weak. The listing skips clone size in some rows; elsewhere it reads once, few, many or a size class.

abundance	d_gene	v_gene	j_gene	CDR3aa	CDR3nt
once	-	TRBV28	TRBJ1-6	CASSFGGGADNSPLHF	TGTGCCAGCAGTTTTGGAGGGGGGGCGGACAATTCACCCCTCCACTTT
-	-	TRBV19	TRBJ1-1	CASNPAGTTEAFF	TGTGCCAGTAATCCCGCGGGGACGACTGAAGCTTTCTTT
few	-	TRBV5-4	TRBJ1-1	CASSLDGGEAFF	TGTGCCAGCAGCTTGGACGGCGGTGAAGCTTTCTTT
-	TRBD1	TRBV7-8	TRBJ2-2	CASSSGQSTGELFF	TGTGCCAGCAGCTCGGGACAGAGCACCGGGGAGCTGTTTTTT
-	-	TRBV19	TRBJ2-7	CASSIPSPGLGPYEQYF	TGTGCCAGTAGTATACCGTCCCCCGGCCTCGGCCCCTACGAGCAGTACTTC
-	TRBD2	TRBV6-6	TRBJ2-5	CASWGGDSPGRETQYF	TGTGCCAGCTGGGGGGGGGACTCTCCTGGGAGGGAGACCCAGTACTTC
few	-	TRBV13	TRBJ2-7	CASSLPGGSYEQYF	TGTGCCAGCAGCTTACCCGGGGGAAGCTACGAGCAGTACTTC
-	-	TRBV30	TRBJ1-6	CAWRISGDNSPLHF	TGTGCCTGGAGGATTTCAGGGGATAATTCACCCCTCCACTTT
-	-	TRBV21-1	TRBJ1-2	CASSNWAGGDYGYTF	TGTGCCAGCAGCAATTGGGCAGGGGGGGACTATGGCTACACCTTC
-	-	TRBV19	TRBJ2-5	CASSLNGPPGRETQYF	TGTGCCAGTAGTTTAAACGGGCCTCCGGGCCGGGAGACCCAGTACTTC
-	TRBD1	TRBV9	TRBJ1-1	CASSGGTGGYDTEAFF	TGTGCCAGCAGCGGCGGGACAGGGGGCTATGACACTGAAGCTTTCTTT
-	-	TRBV10-2	TRBJ1-5	CASSENGDQPQHF	TGCGCCAGCAGTGAGAATGGGGATCAGCCCCAGCATTTT
-	TRBD2	TRBV7-2	TRBJ2-5	CASSLGGLSETQYF	TGTGCCAGCAGCTTGGGGGGGTTGTCGGAGACCCAGTACTTC
-	TRBD2	TRBV30	TRBJ2-7	CAWSLDSGTSYEQYF	TGTGCCTGGAGCCTCGACAGCGGGACCTCCTACGAGCAGTACTTC
-	TRBD2	TRBV9	TRBJ2-3	CASSVAGLAATDTQYF	TGTGCCAGCAGCGTAGCTGGGCTAGCGGCCACAGATACGCAGTATTTT
once	-	TRBV28	TRBJ1-4	CASRPPLSVPNEKLFF	TGTGCCAGCAGGCCCCCTTTGAGCGTTCCTAATGAAAAACTGTTTTTT
-	TRBD2	TRBV30	TRBJ2-5	CAWQIAGQETQYF	TGTGCCTGGCAGATAGCGGGCCAAGAGACCCAGTACTTC
-	-	TRBV15	TRBJ2-7	CATSLQTRGDEQYF	TGTGCCACCAGCCTTCAGACTAGGGGAGACGAGCAGTACTTC
-	-	TRBV28	TRBJ2-1	CASSSSFNEQFF	TGTGCCAGCAGTTCTAGTTTCAATGAGCAGTTCTTC
-	-	TRBV11-3	TRBJ1-4	CASSLGGGRSVEKLFF	TGTGCCAGCAGCTTAGGAGGGGGACGCTCGGTAGAAAAACTGTTTTTT
-	TRBD1	TRBV2	TRBJ1-5	CASRATGPNQPQHF	TGTGCCAGCAGGGCGACAGGGCCCAATCAGCCCCAGCATTTT
-	-	TRBV4-2	TRBJ2-1	CASSPALGPAGPEQFF	TGTGCCAGCAGCCCCGCGTTGGGGCCTGCGGGCCCCGAGCAGTTCTTC
-	TRBD1	TRBV2	TRBJ1-2	CASVDRTPNYGYTF	TGTGCCAGCGTGGACAGGACCCCTAACTATGGCTACACCTTC
few	-	TRBV23-1	TRBJ1-5	CASRSKSQGINQPQHF	TGCGCCAGCAGGTCAAAAAGCCAGGGAATTAATCAGCCCCAGCATTTT
-	-	TRBV2	TRBJ2-5	CASSPQETQYF	TGTGCCAGCAGCCCCCAAGAGACCCAGTACTTC
-	TRBD1	TRBV9	TRBJ2-1	CASSVGDSSYNEQFF	TGTGCCAGCAGCGTGGGGGACAGCTCCTACAATGAGCAGTTCTTC
-	TRBD1	TRBV6-1	TRBJ1-3	CASSDPGGPGNTIYF	TGTGCCAGCAGTGACCCAGGGGGGCCTGGAAACACCATATATTTT
-	-	TRBV30	TRBJ2-5	CAWSVSRAGETQYF	TGTGCCTGGAGTGTAAGCAGGGCGGGAGAGACCCAGTACTTC
-	-	TRBV19	TRBJ2-6	CASGEGGANVLTF	TGTGCCAGCGGAGAAGGTGGGGCCAACGTCCTGACTTTC
-	-	TRBV29-1	TRBJ1-1	CSVDRQNTEAFF	TGCAGCGTCGACAGACAGAACACTGAAGCTTTCTTT
-	-	TRBV6-5	TRBJ1-1	CASARRGDTEAFF	TGTGCCAGCGCCCGTAGGGGGGACACTGAAGCTTTCTTT
-	-	TRBV6-6	TRBJ2-5	CASSDSQETQYF	TGTGCCAGCAGCGACAGTCAGGAGACCCAGTACTTC
-	TRBD1	TRBV7-7	TRBJ1-4	CASSSGTGAEKLFF	TGTGCTAGCAGCTCCGGGACAGGAGCAGAAAAACTGTTTTTT
-	-	TRBV18	TRBJ1-4	CASSEWRADEKLFF	TGTGCCAGCTCAGAATGGAGGGCGGATGAAAAACTGTTTTTT
few	TRBD2	TRBV6-5	TRBJ2-2	CASSQTSRGTGELFF	TGTGCCAGCAGCCAGACTAGCCGCGGGACCGGGGAGCTGTTTTTT
-	TRBD1	TRBV9	TRBJ2-3	CASSPGQGRTDTQYF	TGTGCCAGCAGCCCGGGACAGGGGCGCACAGATACGCAGTATTTT
-	-	TRBV7-7	TRBJ2-5	CASSPGGGTQYF	TGTGCTAGCAGCCCCGGGGGAGGGACCCAGTACTTC
-	-	TRBV6-6	TRBJ1-1	CASSPGRNTEAFF	TGTGCCAGCAGTCCAGGGAGAAACACTGAAGCTTTCTTT
-	TRBD1	TRBV28	TRBJ2-2	CASSLRTGRLSNTGELFF	TGTGCCAGCAGTCTCCGGACAGGGCGCTTATCAAACACCGGGGAGCTGTTTTTT
-	-	TRBV9	TRBJ1-6	CASSEGVSYNSPFHF	TGTGCCAGCAGCGAGGGTGTTTCCTATAATTCACCCTTCCACTTT
-	-	TRBV19	TRBJ1-5	CASSPLDSSNQPQHF	TGTGCCAGTAGCCCCCTAGACAGCTCCAATCAGCCCCAGCATTTT
-	-	TRBV19	TRBJ1-3	CASSMGAGFEKNTIYF	TGTGCCAGTAGTATGGGGGCAGGGTTCGAGAAAAACACCATATATTTT
-	TRBD2	TRBV7-3	TRBJ2-1	CASSPGLAGVYEQFF	TGTGCCAGCAGCCCAGGACTAGCGGGAGTCTATGAGCAGTTCTTC
-	-	TRBV28	TRBJ1-4	CASSFVGGATNEKLFF	TGTGCCAGCAGTTTCGTAGGGGGGGCAACTAATGAAAAACTGTTTTTT
-	-	TRBV5-1	TRBJ2-7	CASSWDVQRMGEQYF	TGCGCCAGCAGTTGGGACGTGCAAAGGATGGGCGAGCAGTACTTC
-	TRBD2	TRBV7-9	TRBJ2-1	CASSPRLAGNNEQFF	TGTGCCAGCAGCCCGAGACTAGCGGGGAACAATGAGCAGTTCTTC
-	-	TRBV29-1	TRBJ2-7	CSGTGTTVYEQYF	TGCAGCGGGACCGGGACAACGGTGTACGAGCAGTACTTC
-	TRBD2	TRBV6-5	TRBJ2-1	CASSLTSGSYNEQFF	TGTGCCAGCAGTTTGACTAGCGGTTCCTACAATGAGCAGTTCTTC
once	-	TRBV7-2	TRBJ2-3	CASSSLRTDTQYF	TGTGCCAGCAGCTCGCTCAGGACAGATACGCAGTATTTT
once	TRBD2	TRBV5-8	TRBJ2-5	CASSPGLAAETQYF	TGTGCCAGCAGCCCGGGACTAGCGGCAGAGACCCAGTACTTC
-	-	TRBV27	TRBJ1-3	CASSLRAGSGNTIYF	TGTGCCAGCAGTTTAAGAGCGGGTTCTGGAAACACCATATATTTT
-	-	TRBV6-6	TRBJ1-1	CASSGAGLMNTEAFF	TGTGCCAGCAGTGGTGCCGGACTCATGAACACTGAAGCTTTCTTT
-	-	TRBV7-9	TRBJ2-6	CASSFGAGGGANVLTF	TGTGCCAGCAGCTTCGGAGCAGGAGGCGGGGCCAACGTCCTGACTTTC
-	TRBD2	TRBV7-7	TRBJ2-5	CASSLERGPGGGTQYF	TGTGCTAGCAGCTTAGAAAGAGGCCCGGGAGGCGGGACCCAGTACTTC
-	-	TRBV7-3	TRBJ1-2	CASSSSTGSYGYTF	TGTGCCAGCAGCTCATCGACAGGAAGCTATGGCTACACCTTC
few	-	TRBV5-6	TRBJ1-6	CASRGFDNSPLHF	TGTGCCAGCAGGGGATTTGATAATTCACCCCTCCACTTT
-	-	TRBV10-3	TRBJ2-7	CAITSSSVNSYEQYF	TGTGCCATCACGTCATCGAGCGTTAACTCCTACGAGCAGTACTTC